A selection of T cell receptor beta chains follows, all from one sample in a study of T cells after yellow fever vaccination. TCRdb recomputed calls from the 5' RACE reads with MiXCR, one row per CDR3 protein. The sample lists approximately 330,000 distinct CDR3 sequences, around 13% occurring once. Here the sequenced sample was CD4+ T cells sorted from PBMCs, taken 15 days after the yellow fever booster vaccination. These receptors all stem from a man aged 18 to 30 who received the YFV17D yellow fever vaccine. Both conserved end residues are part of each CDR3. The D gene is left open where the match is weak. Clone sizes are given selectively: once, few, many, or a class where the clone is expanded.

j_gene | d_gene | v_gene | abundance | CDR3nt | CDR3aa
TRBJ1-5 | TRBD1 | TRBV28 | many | TGTGCCAGCAGTTTACTCTGGGGACAGGGACGTCAGCCCCAGCATTTT | CASSLLWGQGRQPQHF
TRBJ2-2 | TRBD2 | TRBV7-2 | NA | TGTGCCAGCAGCTTTCCCCCAGCGGGGGTGCCCGGGGAGCTGTTTTTT | CASSFPPAGVPGELFF
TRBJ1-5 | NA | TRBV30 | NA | TGTGCCTGGAGTCCTCCCATTAGCAATCAGCCCCAGCATTTT | CAWSPPISNQPQHF
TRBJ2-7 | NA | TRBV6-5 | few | TGTGCCAGCAGCCGGGACGGATGGGAGCAGTACTTC | CASSRDGWEQYF
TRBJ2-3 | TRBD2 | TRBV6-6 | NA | TGTGCCAGCAGCCGTGGGACTAGCTCTTTATATACGCAGTATTTT | CASSRGTSSLYTQYF
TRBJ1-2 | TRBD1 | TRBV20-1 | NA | TGCAGTGCAGGACAGGGAGCTAACTATGGCTACACCTTC | CSAGQGANYGYTF
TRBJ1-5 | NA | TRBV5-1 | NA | TGCGCCAGCAGCTTGGACGGTTATAGCAATCAGCCCCAGCATTTT | CASSLDGYSNQPQHF
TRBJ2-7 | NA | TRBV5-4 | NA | TGTGCCAGCACCAAAAAGTCCTCCTACGAGCAGTACTTC | CASTKKSSYEQYF
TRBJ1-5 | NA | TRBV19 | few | TGTGCCAGCCATCCTGGGAGCCCCGGGAGCAATCAGCCCCAGCATTTT | CASHPGSPGSNQPQHF
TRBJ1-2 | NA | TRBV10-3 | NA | TGTGCCAACGGACGGGGGACTAACTATGGCTACACCTTC | CANGRGTNYGYTF
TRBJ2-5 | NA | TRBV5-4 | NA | TGTGCCAGCAGCCGCCCGGAAAGCCAAGAGACCCAGTACTTC | CASSRPESQETQYF
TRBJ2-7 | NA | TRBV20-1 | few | TGCAGTGCTAGGGGTGGAACGGGCGAGCAGTACTTC | CSARGGTGEQYF
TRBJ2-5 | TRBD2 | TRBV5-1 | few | TGCGCCAGCAGCTTAGCGGGGGCTGAAGAGACCCAGTACTTC | CASSLAGAEETQYF
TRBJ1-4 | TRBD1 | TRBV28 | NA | TGTGCCGGACAGGGAGGTGAAAAACTGTTTTTT | CAGQGGEKLFF
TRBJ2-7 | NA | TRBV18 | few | TGTGCCAGCTCACCACCGAGTGACATCGAGCAGTACTTC | CASSPPSDIEQYF
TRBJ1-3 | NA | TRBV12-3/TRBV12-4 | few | TGTGCCAGCCGGAACGGGTCATGGGGAAACACCATATATTTT | CASRNGSWGNTIYF
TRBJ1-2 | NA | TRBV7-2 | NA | TGTGCCAGCAGCTTAATAGTTTGGGGGGTCCTCTATGGCTACACCTTC | CASSLIVWGVLYGYTF
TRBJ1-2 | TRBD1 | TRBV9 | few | TGTGCCAGCAGCGCAGCAGGGGGAAACTATGGCTACACCTTC | CASSAAGGNYGYTF
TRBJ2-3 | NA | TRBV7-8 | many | TGTGCCAGCAGCTTATTTAAGGTCACAGATACGCAGTATTTT | CASSLFKVTDTQYF
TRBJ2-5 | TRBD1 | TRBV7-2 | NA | TGTGCCAGCAGCCCGCGGACAGGGATAGGAGAGACCCAGTACTTC | CASSPRTGIGETQYF
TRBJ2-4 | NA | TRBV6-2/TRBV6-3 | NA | TGTGCCAGCAGCTCGGTCTTGCCCAAAAACATTCAGTACTTC | CASSSVLPKNIQYF
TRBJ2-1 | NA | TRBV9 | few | TGTGCCAGCACCGGCGGGATTTCCCCGGGGAATGAGCAGTTCTTC | CASTGGISPGNEQFF